The next 32 T cell receptor beta chains were all read from a single sample in a study of cytomegalovirus exposure and HLA in healthy donors. The PCR had 60 Vbeta and 13 Jbeta primers. The repertoire was sequenced with immunoSEQ multiplex PCR; TCRdb's copy has only in-frame clones and lacks some. The profile shows hundreds of thousands of clones, approximately 70% of them singletons. Sequenced material: PBMCs. All receptors derive from a woman aged 25 to 39 in good health and CMV-seronegative.

The chain couples TRBV6-6 to TRBJ2-6; a possible D gene is TRBD2 (5 bases). The CDR3 is 14 residues long. V dropped 6 bases and J dropped 4 bases, with 10 bases sitting between them. Looked up from germline, CDR1 is MNHNY and CDR2 is SVGAGI (reference sequence). In DNA form, the CDR3 reads TGTGCCAGCAGGCCTAGCCAAGGGGCCAACGTCCTGACTTTC. Its translation is CASRPSQGANVLTF.

The rearrangement uses TRBV5-6 and TRBJ1-2; D gene uncertain. There are 11 residues in the CDR3. Trimming cost V 0 bases and J 7 bases, with 4 bases left between them. Germline V CDR1 and CDR2: SGHDT, YYEEEE. The CDR3 sequence is CASSLGGGYTF. CDR3 in DNA: TGTGCCAGCAGCTTGGGCGGTGGCTACACCTTC.

The rearrangement joins TRBV30 to TRBJ2-4; D might be TRBD1 (6 bases). CDR1 GTSNPN and CDR2 SVGIG come from the germline V gene (reference sequence). Trimming left V 0 bases short and J 0 bases short, with 18 bases between. CDR3 length: 18 residues. The CDR3 DNA follows: TGTGCCTGGAGTGTAGGAACAGGGATCCTAATAGCCAAAAACATTCAGTACTTC. It translates to CAWSVGTGILIAKNIQYF.

CDR3 sequence reads: CASSQNYGQGYNSPLHF. CDR3 nucleotides: TGCGCCAGCAGCCAAAATTATGGACAGGGATATAATTCACCCCTCCACTTT. The chain combines TRBV4-1 with TRBJ1-6; 8 bases fit TRBD1. J was trimmed by 4 bases and V by 2 bases; bases with no gene match: 7. This CDR3 contains 17 residues. CDR1 and CDR2 (germline): MGHRA, YSYEKL.

This chain connects TRBV9 to TRBJ1-2; D might be TRBD1 (5 bases). Germline-derived CDR1 and CDR2 are SGDLS and YYNGEE. The V end lost 4 bases, the J end lost 6 bases, and 16 bases lay between the germline ends. The CDR3 sequence is 14 residues long. The CDR3 bases are TGTGCCAGCAGCCTCTTCCTCGGGGGACATGGCTACACCTTC. Its protein is CASSLFLGGHGYTF.

This clone was observed a few times. This rearrangement joins TRBV28 to TRBJ2-1, with 10 bases identical to TRBD2. The V gene's germline CDR1 is MDHEN and CDR2 SYDVKM. V dropped 7 bases and J dropped 13; count of bases not matched to a gene: 13. CDR3 length: 14 amino acids. The CDR3 DNA sequence: TGTGCCAGCAACCAGCGGGAGGGCCGGCTGGTACAGTTCTTC. This codes for CASNQREGRLVQFF. Complete variable domain (other parts from reference TRBV28 and TRBJ2-1): DVKVTQSSRYLVKRTGEKVFLECVQDMDHENMFWYRQDPGLGLRLIYFSYDVKMKEKGDIPEGYSVSREKKERFSLILESASTNQTSMYLCASNQREGRLVQFFGPGTRLTVL.

The chain carries TRBV10-2 and TRBJ1-2, with 8 bases matching TRBD1. The CDR3 covers 18 residues. With V trimmed by 2 bases and J by 6 bases, 17 bases remained unmatched. Looked up from germline, CDR1 is WSHSY and CDR2 is SAAADI. CDR3 sequence: CASSEPRDRGSQLDGYTF. Here the CDR3 DNA reads TGCGCCAGCAGTGAGCCCCGCGACAGGGGAAGTCAGTTGGATGGCTACACCTTC.

V usage is TRBV29-1 and J usage is TRBJ2-1; 7 nucleotides line up with TRBD1. The CDR3 has 12 residues. Germline CDR1 reads SQVTM; CDR2 reads ANQGSEA. V gave up 0 bases and J gave up 8 bases; unmatched junction bases: 1. For the CDR3, the DNA is TGCAGCGTTGAAGATCAGGGGGATGAGCAGTTCTTC. It encodes CSVEDQGDEQFF.

The chain has TRBV18 and TRBJ1-6, with D hard to call. This CDR3 has 13 amino acids. CDR1 is KGHSH and CDR2 is LQKENI in the germline V gene. V dropped 9 bases and J dropped 3 bases, with 9 bases sitting between them. The CDR3 nucleotides read TGTGCCAGTCGGGAAAACTATAATTCACCCCTCCACTTT. It encodes CASRENYNSPLHF.

The J gene is TRBJ2-1, the V gene TRBV4-1, with 9 bases identical to TRBD2. This CDR3 comprises 16 residues. Trimming took 0 bases from V and 8 from J; bases not matched to a gene: 8. The germline V gene has CDR1 MGHRA and CDR2 YSYEKL. CDR3 protein: CASSQDVLAGRYEQFF. Written as DNA, the CDR3 is TGCGCCAGCAGCCAAGATGTACTAGCGGGCCGTTATGAGCAGTTCTTC.

V usage is TRBV7-8 and J usage is TRBJ1-1, with 9 bases lining up with TRBD1. CDR3 length: 15 residues. Looked up from germline, CDR1 is SGHVS and CDR2 is FQNEAQ. J gave up 3 bases and V 5 bases, and 7 bases lay outside the gene matches. CDR3 in amino acids: CASSNGQGWYTEAFF. CDR3 nucleotides: TGTGCCAGCAGCAACGGACAGGGGTGGTACACTGAAGCTTTCTTT.

A single count supports this clone. The chain is built from TRBV30 and TRBJ1-5; TRBD1 aligns across 7 bases. V lost 2 bases and J lost 4; bases outside the gene matches: 2. The CDR3 runs to 13 residues. Germline CDR1 GTSNPN, CDR2 SVGIG (reference sequence). The CDR3 spells CAWSIQGNQPQHF. The CDR3 coding sequence is TGTGCCTGGAGTATACAGGGGAATCAGCCCCAGCATTTT.

This chain connects TRBV19 to TRBJ1-5; D not resolved. The CDR3 length is 17 residues. Per the germline V gene, CDR1 is LNHDA and CDR2 is SQIVND (reference sequence). V was pared by 5 bases and J by 0 bases, with 17 bases between. Here the CDR3 reads CASSLAPGVYSNQPQHF. As DNA, the CDR3 is TGTGCCAGTAGTTTAGCCCCGGGAGTTTATAGCAATCAGCCCCAGCATTTT.

The gene calls are TRBV27 and TRBJ2-2, with a possible D match to TRBD2 (6 bases). Trimming removed 4 bases from V and 1 base from J, with 7 bases in between. Per the germline V gene, CDR1 is MNHEY and CDR2 is SMNVEV (reference sequence). This CDR3 has 14 amino acids. This CDR3 reads CASSYSGNTGELFF. CDR3 nucleotide sequence: TGTGCCAGCAGTTATAGCGGGAACACCGGGGAGCTGTTTTTT.

The V call is TRBV5-1, the J call TRBJ1-1, with D perhaps TRBD1 (5 bases). The CDR3 loop spans 13 amino acids. Trimming took 1 base from V and 4 from J, leaving 8 bases between them. CDR1 and CDR2 from the germline V gene are SGHRS and YFSETQ. CDR3 nucleotides: TGCGCCAGCAGCTTGACAGGTGCCACTGAAGCTTTCTTT. It encodes CASSLTGATEAFF.

CDR3 protein: CATLAGGSYNEQFF. CDR3 nucleotides: TGTGCCACGCTAGCGGGAGGGTCCTACAATGAGCAGTTCTTC. This chain links TRBV10-3 with TRBJ2-1; TRBD2 agrees at 12 bases. The CDR3 runs to 14 residues. J was trimmed by 1 base and V by 10 bases; bases with no gene match: 2. CDR1 is ENHRY, CDR2 SYGVKD, per germline.

V and J are TRBV5-1 and TRBJ1-3; D not certain. The CDR3 contains 14 residues. V gave up 2 bases and J gave up 3 bases, with 9 bases separating them. The germline CDR1 and CDR2 sequences are SGHRS and YFSETQ. CDR3 sequence: CASSFGLFGNTIYF. DNA of the CDR3: TGCGCCAGCAGCTTCGGTCTCTTTGGAAACACCATATATTTT.

The chain carries TRBV7-9 and TRBJ2-2; D gene unclear. The CDR3 extends over 12 amino acids. V was pared by 4 bases and J by 2 bases, with 2 bases between. CDR1 is SEHNR, CDR2 FQNEAQ, per germline (reference sequence). CDR3 amino acids: CASSSNTGELFF. For the CDR3, the DNA is TGTGCCAGCAGCTCAAACACCGGGGAGCTGTTTTTT. Based on the CDR3 plus reference TRBV7-9 and TRBJ2-2, the full variable domain is DTGVSQNPRHKITKRGQNVTFRCDPISEHNRLYWYRQTLGQGPEFLTYFQNEAQLEKSRLLSDRFSAERPKGSFSTLEIQRTEQGDSAMYLCASSSNTGELFFGEGSRLTVL.

The chain is built from TRBV5-1 and TRBJ1-2; TRBD1 matches at 9 bases. The CDR3 length is 15 residues. V lost 4 bases and J lost 4; bases outside the gene matches: 8. In germline, CDR1 is SGHRS, CDR2 YFSETQ. The CDR3, as DNA: TGCGCCAGCAGCAGGGGGACAGGGAGAAGCTATGGCTACACCTTC. It encodes CASSRGTGRSYGYTF.

As to this clone: The same CDR3 also results from other DNA sequences found in this sample. V usage is TRBV29-1 and J usage is TRBJ1-1, with 7 bases lining up with TRBD1. In germline, CDR1 is SQVTM, CDR2 ANQGSEA. V lost 6 bases, J lost 2 bases, and 6 bases stayed unmatched. The CDR3 totals 13 residues. The CDR3 reads CSVAQGGNTEAFF. The CDR3, as DNA: TGCAGCGTAGCTCAGGGGGGAAACACTGAAGCTTTCTTT.

The V and J genes are TRBV7-9 and TRBJ1-6; D gene unclear. Germline V gene sequence: CDR1 SEHNR, CDR2 FQNEAQ (reference sequence). The CDR3 totals 12 residues. V was shortened by 5 bases and J by 9 bases, with 8 bases between the two germline ends. The CDR3: CASSLPGSPLHF. The DNA of the CDR3 is TGTGCCAGCAGCCTGCCAGGTTCACCCCTCCACTTT. The whole variable domain, filled in from reference TRBV7-9 and TRBJ1-6, reads DTGVSQNPRHKITKRGQNVTFRCDPISEHNRLYWYRQTLGQGPEFLTYFQNEAQLEKSRLLSDRFSAERPKGSFSTLEIQRTEQGDSAMYLCASSLPGSPLHFGNGTRLTVT.

V and J are TRBV7-9 and TRBJ1-1; D unresolved. The CDR3 has 15 residues. Trimming pared 5 bases from V and 7 bases from J, leaving 20 bases between. CDR1 is SEHNR, CDR2 FQNEAQ, per germline (reference sequence). For the CDR3, the DNA is TGTGCCAGCAGCGACCGTCGACGGGAGGCCCTTGAAGCTTTCTTT. Protein: CASSDRRREALEAFF.

The genes are TRBV19 and TRBJ2-3; TRBD2 matches 12 bases. CDR1 is LNHDA and CDR2 is SQIVND in the germline V gene (reference sequence). This CDR3 region has 18 residues. V dropped 6 bases and J dropped 1; count of bases not matched to a gene: 11. DNA of the CDR3: TGTGCCAGTAGCCAACTAGCGGGGGGCGGGTTGGGCACAGATACGCAGTATTTT. Translation gives CASSQLAGGGLGTDTQYF.

The chain recombines TRBV6-5 with TRBJ2-7; D is possibly TRBD1 (6 bases). Germline-derived CDR1 and CDR2 are MNHEY and SVGAGI. This CDR3 region has 13 residues. V was pared by 2 bases and J by 7 bases, with 12 bases between. CDR3 loop: CASSYQQGLEQYF. CDR3 bases: TGTGCCAGCAGTTACCAACAGGGTTTAGAGCAGTACTTC.

This clone was seen just once. The V gene is TRBV9, the J gene TRBJ2-3, with 8 bases that match TRBD2. The length of the CDR3 is 18 residues. Germline V CDR1 and CDR2: SGDLS, YYNGEE. J lost 0 bases, V lost 0 bases, and 9 bases had no gene match. The CDR3 nucleotides read TGTGCCAGCAGCGTAGCCCGGGGGGGGACTCGGAGCACAGATACGCAGTATTTT. This encodes CASSVARGGTRSTDTQYF. Full variable domain (remainder filled in from reference TRBV9 and TRBJ2-3): DSGVTQTPKHLITATGQRVTLRCSPRSGDLSVYWYQQSLDQGLQFLIQYYNGEERAKGNILERFSAQQFPDLHSELNLSSLELGDSALYFCASSVARGGTRSTDTQYFGPGTRLTVL.

The V call is TRBV5-1, the J call TRBJ2-3, with 8 bases identical to TRBD2. CDR3 length: 17 residues. Germline V gene data show CDR1 as SGHRS and CDR2 as YFSETQ. The V and J ends lost 7 bases and 4 bases, in that order; junction bases with no gene match: 17. The CDR3 loop reads CASGPLQASGYSDTQYF. CDR3 DNA sequence: TGCGCCAGCGGCCCATTGCAGGCTAGCGGGTACTCAGATACGCAGTATTTT.

The chain couples TRBV7-3 to TRBJ2-3, with 7 bases identical to TRBD1. Trimming removed 5 bases from V and 0 bases from J; junction bases left unmatched: 5. The V gene's germline CDR1 is SGHTA and CDR2 FQGTGA. CDR3 length equals 15 residues. The CDR3 bases are TGTGCCAGCAGCCCAGGGACAGCTAGCACAGATACGCAGTATTTT. Encoded protein: CASSPGTASTDTQYF. The whole variable domain, filled in from reference TRBV7-3 and TRBJ2-3, reads GAGVSQTPSNKVTEKGKYVELRCDPISGHTALYWYRQSLGQGPEFLIYFQGTGAADDSGLPNDRFFAVRPEGSVSTLKIQRTERGDSAVYLCASSPGTASTDTQYFGPGTRLTVL.

The chain couples TRBV7-3 to TRBJ2-2; TRBD1 might be the D (6 bases). CDR1 and CDR2 (germline): SGHTA, FQGTGA. Trimming removed 5 bases at V and 6 bases at J, with 13 bases between. The length of the CDR3 is 14 residues. The CDR3 spells CASSNRGGSGELFF. The CDR3 DNA sequence: TGTGCCAGCAGCAACCGAGGGGGATCCGGGGAGCTGTTTTTT.

The chain recombines TRBV10-3 with TRBJ2-7; D is undetermined. Germline V gives CDR1 ENHRY, CDR2 SYGVKD. V lost 0 bases, J lost 0 bases, and 9 bases lay in between. The CDR3 is 15 amino acids. CDR3 residues: CAISESQQSSYEQYF. CDR3 DNA: TGTGCCATCAGTGAGTCGCAACAGAGCTCCTACGAGCAGTACTTC.

V gene TRBV11-1 combines with J gene TRBJ1-1; no reliable D call. CDR1 is SGHAT, CDR2 FQDESV, per germline (reference sequence). With 1 base removed from V and 5 bases from J, the gap between germline ends came to 8 bases. The CDR3 consists of 13 residues. The CDR3 region is CASSLERGTEAFF. CDR3 sequence (DNA): TGTGCCAGCAGCTTAGAACGGGGAACTGAAGCTTTCTTT. The full variable domain, rest sourced from reference TRBV11-1 and TRBJ1-1, is EAEVAQSPRYKITEKSQAVAFWCDPISGHATLYWYRQILGQGPELLVQFQDESVVDDSQLPKDRFSAERLKGVDSTLKIQPAELGDSAMYLCASSLERGTEAFFGQGTRLTVV.

The chain couples TRBV7-2 to TRBJ1-2, with D possibly being TRBD1 (5 bases). V was trimmed by 5 bases and J by 7 bases, leaving 14 bases between them. The length of the CDR3 is 13 residues. Germline assignment: CDR1 SGHTA and CDR2 FQGNSA. The chain's CDR3 is CASSLSGNGGYTF. The CDR3 nucleotides read TGTGCCAGCAGCCTGTCAGGGAATGGTGGCTACACCTTC.

Regarding this clone: The junction differs from germline at one of its ends, possibly a read error. V gene TRBV7-7 combines with J gene TRBJ2-1, with 8 bases that match TRBD1. The germline V gene encodes CDR1 SSHAT and CDR2 FNYEAQ (reference sequence). The CDR3 has 14 amino acids. CDR3 sequence: CASSRQGSYNEQFF. The CDR3 nucleotides are TGTGCTAGCAGCCGACAGGGGTCCTACAATGAGCAGTTCTTC.